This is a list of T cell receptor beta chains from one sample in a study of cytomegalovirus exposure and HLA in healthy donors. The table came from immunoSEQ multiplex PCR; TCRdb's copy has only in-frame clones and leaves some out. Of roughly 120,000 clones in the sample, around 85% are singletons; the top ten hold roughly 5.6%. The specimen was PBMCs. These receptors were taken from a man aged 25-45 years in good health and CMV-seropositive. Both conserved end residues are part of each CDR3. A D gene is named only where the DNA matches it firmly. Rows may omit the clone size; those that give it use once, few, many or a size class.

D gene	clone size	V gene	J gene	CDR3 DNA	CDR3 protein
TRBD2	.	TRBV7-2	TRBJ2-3	TGTGCCAGCATTAGCGGGGGGGCCAATCCGGATACGCAGTATTTT	CASISGGANPDTQYF
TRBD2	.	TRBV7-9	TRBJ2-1	TGTGCCAGCAGCTTAGGGCGGGGGGGCTACAATGAGCAGTTCTTC	CASSLGRGGYNEQFF
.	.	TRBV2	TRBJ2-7	TGTGCCAGCAGTGCGTGGGGCGTACTGCATTTAGTCGTTTGGTGGGACGAGCAGTACTTC	CASSAWGVLHLVVWWDEQYF
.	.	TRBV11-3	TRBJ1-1	TGTGCCAGCAGCTTAGTCGGACTCACCAATGAAGCTTTCTTT	CASSLVGLTNEAFF
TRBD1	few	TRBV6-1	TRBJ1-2	TGTGCAGGAACCAGGGGGCGGGTTAACTATGGCTACACCTTC	CAGTRGRVNYGYTF
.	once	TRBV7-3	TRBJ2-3	TGTGCCAGCAGCCAACAGGGGGGGACAGATACGCAGTATTTT	CASSQQGGTDTQYF
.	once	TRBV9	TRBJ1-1	TGTGCCAGCAGCTTGGACAGTAGAACTGAAGCTTTCTTT	CASSLDSRTEAFF
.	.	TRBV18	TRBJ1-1	TGTGCCAGCTCACCACCCGAGGTTTTGAACACTGAAGCTTTCTTT	CASSPPEVLNTEAFF
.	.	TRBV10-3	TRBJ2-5	TGTGCCATCAGTGAGCGGGGGCAAGAGACCCAGTACTTC	CAISERGQETQYF
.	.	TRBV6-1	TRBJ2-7	TGTGCCAGCGGAAGCCCTACCGACCGGGGCGAGCAGTACTTC	CASGSPTDRGEQYF
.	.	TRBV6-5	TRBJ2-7	TGTGCCAGCAGTGTAGTGGCCCAGGGCAACGAGCAGTACTTC	CASSVVAQGNEQYF
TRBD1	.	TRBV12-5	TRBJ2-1	TGTGCTAGTGGTTTGGTAGGGGGACAGGACAATGAGCAGTTCTTC	CASGLVGGQDNEQFF
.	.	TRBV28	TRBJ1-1	TGTGCCAGCAGTTTAAATATAGGGAGGAACACTGAAGCTTTCTTT	CASSLNIGRNTEAFF
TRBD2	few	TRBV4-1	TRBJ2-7	TGCGCCAGCAGCCAAGAAGGACTAGCGGGGATCGACGAGCAGTACTTC	CASSQEGLAGIDEQYF
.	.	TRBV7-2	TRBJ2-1	TGTGCCAGCAGCTCATACACCGGGACTGGTAATGAGCAGTTCTTC	CASSSYTGTGNEQFF
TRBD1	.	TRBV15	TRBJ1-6	TGTGCCACCAGCGACCCTCGACAGGGCGGCTATAATTCACCCCTCCACTTT	CATSDPRQGGYNSPLHF
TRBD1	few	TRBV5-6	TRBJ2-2	TGTGCCAGCAGTACAGACAGGGGGCAAATCGGGGAGCTGTTTTTT	CASSTDRGQIGELFF
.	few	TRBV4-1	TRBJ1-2	TGCGCCAGCAGCCAACCCATGACAGGAGACTATGGCTACACCTTC	CASSQPMTGDYGYTF
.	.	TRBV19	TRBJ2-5	TGTGCCAGTAGTACAGGGTCGCAAGAGACCCAGTACTTC	CASSTGSQETQYF
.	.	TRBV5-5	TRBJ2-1	TGTGCCAGCAGCTTGGCAGGTAGCTCCTACAATGAGCAGTTCTTC	CASSLAGSSYNEQFF
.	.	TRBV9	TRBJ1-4	TGTGCCAGCAGCGAAGGGCGGACAGAGGATGAAAAACTGTTTTTT	CASSEGRTEDEKLFF
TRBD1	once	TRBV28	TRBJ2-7	TGTGCCAGCAGTTGGGGACAGGGAACCTACGAGCAGTACTTC	CASSWGQGTYEQYF
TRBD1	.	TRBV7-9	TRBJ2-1	TGTGCCAGCAGCTTTAGGCAGGGGGCGCAGAATGAGCAGTTCTTC	CASSFRQGAQNEQFF
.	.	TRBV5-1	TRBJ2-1	TGCGCCAGCAGCTTGGGACAGGTCAATTACAATGAGCAGTTCTTC	CASSLGQVNYNEQFF
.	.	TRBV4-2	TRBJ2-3	TGTGCCAGCAGCCCCAGTATAGCGGAGTCCACAGATACGCAGTATTTT	CASSPSIAESTDTQYF
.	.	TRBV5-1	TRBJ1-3	TGCGCCAGCAGCTTGGGCGACAGCTCTGGAAACACCATATATTTT	CASSLGDSSGNTIYF
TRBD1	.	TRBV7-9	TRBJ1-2	TGTTCCAGCAGCCTGACAGGGGAGGGCTACACCTTC	CSSSLTGEGYTF
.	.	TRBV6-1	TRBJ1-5	TGTGCCAGTTCCGGGACTGGGAGGCAGCCCCAGCATTTT	CASSGTGRQPQHF
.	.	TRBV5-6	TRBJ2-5	TGTGCCAGCAGCTTGCCTTCCCTAGCAAAAGAGACCCAGTACTTC	CASSLPSLAKETQYF
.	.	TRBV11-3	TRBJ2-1	TGTGCCAGCAGCTTATCCGAAACACCTCCCTACAATGAGCAGTTCTTC	CASSLSETPPYNEQFF
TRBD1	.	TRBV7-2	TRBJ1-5	TGTGCCAGCAGCTTCAGGGGCGGACAGGGGATAGAACAGCCCCAGCATTTT	CASSFRGGQGIEQPQHF
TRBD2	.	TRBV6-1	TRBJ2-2	TGTGCCAGCGGACTAGCGGGGGACTTCACCGGGGAGCTGTTTTTT	CASGLAGDFTGELFF
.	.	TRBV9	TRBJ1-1	TGTGCCAGCAGCGTAGTAAATTCGGTGAGCACTGAAGCTTTCTTT	CASSVVNSVSTEAFF
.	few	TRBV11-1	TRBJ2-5	TGTGCCAGCAGTCCCGCGCGGATAGAGACCCAGTACTTC	CASSPARIETQYF
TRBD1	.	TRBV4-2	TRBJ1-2	TGTGCCAGCAGCCCCAGCAGGGGGGCTTACTATGGCTACACCTTC	CASSPSRGAYYGYTF
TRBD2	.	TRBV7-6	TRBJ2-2	TGTGCCAGCAGCTCCGTATTGACTAGCGCGGATAACACCGGGGAGCTGTTTTTT	CASSSVLTSADNTGELFF
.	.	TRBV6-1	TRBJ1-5	TGTGCCAGCAGATCCACGCCCAGTAGCAATCAGCCCCAGCATTTT	CASRSTPSSNQPQHF
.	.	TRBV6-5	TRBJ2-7	TGTGCCAGCAGTTACTCGTTCGGGGAACCCTACGAGCAGTACTTC	CASSYSFGEPYEQYF
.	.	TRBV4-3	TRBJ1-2	TGCGCCAGCAGCCAGTCCGGGACAACGGCTGGCTACACCTTC	CASSQSGTTAGYTF
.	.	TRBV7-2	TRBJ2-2	TGTGCCAGCAGCTCGTCGCCGGGACAGAACACCGGGGAGCTGTTTTTT	CASSSSPGQNTGELFF
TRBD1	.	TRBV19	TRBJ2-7	TGTGCCAGTAGTGTCGAGCCAGGGGGATACGAGCAGTACTTC	CASSVEPGGYEQYF
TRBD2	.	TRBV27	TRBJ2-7	TGTGCCAGCAGTTCAGGACTAGCGCAAGCCTACGAGCAGTACTTC	CASSSGLAQAYEQYF
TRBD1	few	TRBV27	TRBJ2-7	TGTGCCAGCAGTTACGGACAGGGCAACGAGCAGTACTTC	CASSYGQGNEQYF
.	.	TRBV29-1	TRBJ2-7	TGCAGCGTTTCCCTCTACTACGAGCAGTACTTC	CSVSLYYEQYF
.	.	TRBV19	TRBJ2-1	TGTGCCAGTAGTATTAATCCGAATGAGCAGTTCTTC	CASSINPNEQFF
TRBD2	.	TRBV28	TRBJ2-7	TGTGCCAGCAGTTCCACGCGGACTAGCGGTTACGAGCAGTACTTC	CASSSTRTSGYEQYF
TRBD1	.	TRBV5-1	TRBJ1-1	TGCGCCAGCCGGGACAGAGAGAACACTGAAGCTTTCTTT	CASRDRENTEAFF
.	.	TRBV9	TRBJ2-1	TGTGCCAGCAGCCAACTTGTAGGCAGGCCTTACAATGAGCAGTTCTTC	CASSQLVGRPYNEQFF
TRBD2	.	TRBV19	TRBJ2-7	TGTGCCAGTAGTTTGGGGGGGGGATCCTACGAGCAGTACTTC	CASSLGGGSYEQYF
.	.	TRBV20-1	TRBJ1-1	TGCAGTGCTCCCCGGCGGACTGAAGCTTTCTTT	CSAPRRTEAFF